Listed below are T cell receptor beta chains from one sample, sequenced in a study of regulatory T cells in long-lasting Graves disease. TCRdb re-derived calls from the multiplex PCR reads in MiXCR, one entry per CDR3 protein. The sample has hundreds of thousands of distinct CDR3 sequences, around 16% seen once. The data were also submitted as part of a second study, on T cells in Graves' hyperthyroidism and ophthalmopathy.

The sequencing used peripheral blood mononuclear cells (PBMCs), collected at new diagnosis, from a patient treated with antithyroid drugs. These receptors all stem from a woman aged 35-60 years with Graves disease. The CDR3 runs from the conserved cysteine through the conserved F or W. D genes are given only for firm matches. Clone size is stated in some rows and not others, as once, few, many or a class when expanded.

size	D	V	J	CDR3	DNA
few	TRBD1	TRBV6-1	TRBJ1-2	CASSGGQGERFYGYTF	TGTGCCAGCAGTGGGGGACAGGGAGAGAGATTTTATGGCTACACCTTC
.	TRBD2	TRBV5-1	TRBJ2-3	CASSLDAGGTDTQYF	TGCGCCAGCAGCTTGGACGCGGGGGGCACAGATACGCAGTATTTT
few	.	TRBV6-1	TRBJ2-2	CASFREWITGELFF	TGTGCCAGTTTCAGGGAGTGGATCACCGGGGAGCTGTTTTTT
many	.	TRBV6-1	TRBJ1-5	CASAGLGQWNSNQPQHF	TGTGCCAGCGCCGGTTTGGGGCAGTGGAATAGCAATCAGCCCCAGCATTTT
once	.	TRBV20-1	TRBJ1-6	CSAREFIWGSHHSPLHF	TGCAGTGCTAGAGAATTCATCTGGGGGTCACACCATTCACCCCTCCACTTT
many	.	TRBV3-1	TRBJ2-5	CASKDIETQYF	TGTGCCAGCAAGGACATAGAGACCCAGTACTTC
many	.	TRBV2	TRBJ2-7	CASTRTETYEQYF	TGTGCCAGCACCAGGACGGAAACCTACGAGCAGTACTTC
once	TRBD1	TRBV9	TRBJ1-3	CASSTRDRAYGNTIYF	TGTGCCAGCAGCACCCGGGACAGAGCCTACGGAAACACCATATATTTT
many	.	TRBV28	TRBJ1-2	CASSLRPGHPNGYTF	TGTGCCAGCAGTTTAAGGCCCGGGCATCCTAATGGCTACACCTTC
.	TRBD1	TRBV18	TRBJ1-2	CASSPGQGAPYGYTF	TGTGCCAGCTCACCAGGACAGGGGGCCCCCTATGGCTACACCTTC
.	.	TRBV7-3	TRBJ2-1	CASSPVHGTTLGGHEQFF	TGTGCCAGCAGCCCAGTTCACGGGACTACTCTTGGGGGCCATGAGCAGTTCTTC
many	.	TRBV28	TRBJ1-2	CASSREYGYTF	TGTGCCAGCAGCCGCGAGTATGGCTACACCTTC
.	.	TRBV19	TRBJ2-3	CASSIDTRPADTQYF	TGTGCCAGTAGTATAGACACTAGGCCGGCAGATACGCAGTATTTT
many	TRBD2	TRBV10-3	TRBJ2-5	CAIRKGTSGEETQYF	TGTGCCATCAGGAAGGGGACTAGCGGGGAAGAGACCCAGTACTTC
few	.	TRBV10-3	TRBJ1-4	CAISELTGGERLFF	TGTGCCATCAGTGAGCTGACAGGAGGGGAAAGACTGTTTTTT
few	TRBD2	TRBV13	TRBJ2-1	CASSLRGGRDEQFF	TGTGCCAGCAGCCTGCGGGGGGGCCGAGATGAGCAGTTCTTC
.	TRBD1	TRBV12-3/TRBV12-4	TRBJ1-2	CASSMRQGAYGYTF	TGTGCCAGCAGTATGCGACAGGGGGCTTATGGCTACACCTTC
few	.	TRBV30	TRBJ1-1	CAWSVTNQAFF	TGTGCCTGGAGTGTGACTAACCAAGCTTTCTTT
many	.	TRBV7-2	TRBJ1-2	CASSLTRGTDYGYTF	TGTGCCAGCAGCTTAACCCGAGGGACGGACTATGGCTACACCTTC
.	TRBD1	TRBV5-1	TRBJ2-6	CASSPGGPGANVLTF	TGCGCCAGCAGCCCAGGGGGCCCTGGGGCCAACGTCCTGACTTTC
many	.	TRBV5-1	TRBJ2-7	CASSLAGSDPRYF	TGCGCCAGCAGCTTGGCTGGTAGCGACCCTAGGTACTTC
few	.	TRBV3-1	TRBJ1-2	CASSPSPRVDYGYTF	TGTGCCAGCAGCCCCTCACCCCGAGTGGACTATGGCTACACCTTC
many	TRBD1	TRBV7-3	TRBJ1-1	CASRYDRDGQAFF	TGTGCCAGCAGGTACGACAGGGACGGTCAAGCTTTCTTT
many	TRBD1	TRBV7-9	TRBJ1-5	CASSHSGGASNQPQHF	TGTGCCAGCAGCCACTCAGGGGGCGCGAGCAATCAGCCCCAGCATTTT
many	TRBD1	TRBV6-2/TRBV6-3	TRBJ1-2	CASSAGTGDNYGYTF	TGTGCCAGCAGTGCCGGGACAGGGGATAACTATGGCTACACCTTC
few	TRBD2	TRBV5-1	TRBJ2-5	CASSLFSGEETQYF	TGCGCCAGCAGCTTGTTTAGCGGGGAAGAGACCCAGTACTTC
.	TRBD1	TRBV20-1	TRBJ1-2	CSARRDSDYGYTF	TGCAGTGCTAGACGGGACAGTGACTATGGCTACACCTTC
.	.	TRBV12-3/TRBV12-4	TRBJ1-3	CASSNYGGGNTIYF	TGTGCCAGCAGTAATTACGGGGGAGGAAACACCATATATTTT
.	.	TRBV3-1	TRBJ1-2	CASSQTITSNYGYTF	TGTGCCAGCAGCCAAACAATAACATCTAACTATGGCTACACCTTC
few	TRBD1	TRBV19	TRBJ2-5	CASSGPGTAQETQYF	TGTGCCAGTAGTGGCCCCGGGACAGCCCAAGAGACCCAGTACTTC
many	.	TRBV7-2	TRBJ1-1	CASSARQGTTAEAFF	TGTGCCAGCAGCGCCCGGCAGGGCACCACGGCTGAAGCTTTCTTT
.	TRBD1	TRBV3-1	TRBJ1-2	CASSQELTGAVGGYTF	TGTGCCAGCAGCCAAGAACTTACAGGGGCCGTTGGTGGCTACACCTTC
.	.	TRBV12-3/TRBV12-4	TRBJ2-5	CASSPQGQERQETQYF	TGTGCCAGCAGTCCCCAAGGGCAGGAACGGCAAGAGACCCAGTACTTC
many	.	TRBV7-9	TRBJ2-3	CASSPPTGTEKDTQYF	TGTGCCAGCAGTCCCCCCACAGGGACCGAGAAAGATACGCAGTATTTT
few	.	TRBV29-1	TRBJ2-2	CSVEGIFGSGELFF	TGCAGCGTCGAGGGGATCTTTGGCTCCGGGGAGCTGTTTTTT
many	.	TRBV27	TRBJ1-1	CASSLIGPGSGTEAFF	TGTGCCAGCAGTTTAATCGGGCCGGGGAGTGGCACTGAAGCTTTCTTT
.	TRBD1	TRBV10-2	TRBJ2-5	CASIPTGRRETQYF	TGCGCCAGCATTCCGACAGGGCGAAGGGAGACCCAGTACTTC
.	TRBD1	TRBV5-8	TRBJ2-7	CASSTPTGTGSYEQYF	TGTGCCAGCAGCACCCCCACCGGGACAGGGTCCTACGAGCAGTACTTC
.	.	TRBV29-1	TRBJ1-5	CSVEENSNQPQHF	TGCAGCGTTGAGGAGAATAGCAATCAGCCCCAGCATTTT
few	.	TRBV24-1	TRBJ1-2	CATSDQGVYGYTF	TGTGCCACCAGTGATCAGGGTGTCTATGGCTACACCTTC
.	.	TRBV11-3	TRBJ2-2	CASSAEGEDTGELFF	TGTGCCAGCAGCGCGGAGGGGGAGGACACCGGGGAGCTGTTTTTT
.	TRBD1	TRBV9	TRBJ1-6	CASSLRTGPNSPLHF	TGTGCCAGCAGCCTCCGGACAGGGCCTAATTCACCCCTCCACTTT
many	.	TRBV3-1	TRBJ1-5	CASSRRRGRSHSNQPQHF	TGTGCCAGCAGCCGCCGACGGGGGAGAAGTCATAGCAATCAGCCCCAGCATTTT
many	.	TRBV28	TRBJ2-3	CASSFRGAADTQYF	TGTGCCAGCAGTTTTCGGGGAGCGGCAGATACGCAGTATTTT
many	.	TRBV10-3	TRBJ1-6	CASRVFANSPLHF	TGTGCCAGCAGGGTTTTTGCGAATTCACCCCTCCACTTT
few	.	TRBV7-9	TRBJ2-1	CASSLVPTSTTHNEQFF	TGTGCCAGCAGCTTAGTCCCAACATCGACCACCCACAATGAGCAGTTCTTC
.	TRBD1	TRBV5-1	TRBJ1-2	CASSMTGAAVGGYGYTF	TGCGCCAGCAGCATGACAGGGGCCGCCGTCGGGGGGTATGGCTACACCTTC
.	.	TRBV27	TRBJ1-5	CASSQDGARNQPQHF	TGTGCCAGCAGCCAAGACGGGGCCCGCAATCAGCCCCAGCATTTT
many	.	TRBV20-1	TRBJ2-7	CSARDLPGSSYEQYF	TGCAGTGCTAGAGATCTTCCGGGGAGCTCCTACGAGCAGTACTTC
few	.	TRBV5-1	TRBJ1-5	CASRNSPDNQPQHF	TGCGCCAGCAGAAACAGTCCAGACAATCAGCCCCAGCATTTT
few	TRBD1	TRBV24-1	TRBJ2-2	CATRDRGADTGELFF	TGTGCCACCAGGGACAGGGGAGCGGACACCGGGGAGCTGTTTTTT
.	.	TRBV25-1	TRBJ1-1	CASTGEKDYHRDTEAFF	TGTGCCAGCACAGGGGAAAAGGATTATCACCGGGACACTGAAGCTTTCTTT
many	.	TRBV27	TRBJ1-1	CASSPWRGGTEAFF	TGTGCCAGCAGTCCATGGAGGGGGGGCACTGAAGCTTTCTTT
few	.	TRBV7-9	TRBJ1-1	CASSSGPPNGFF	TGTGCCAGCAGCTCCGGTCCCCCAAATGGTTTCTTT